This record concerns one T cell receptor (beta chain) sequence. The antigen is not known. The data are from a study of blood T cells in healthy people across ages. Study outcomes and limitations: Diversity was higher, and naive CD4+ cells more numerous, in long-lived donors than in aged donors.

The total RNA that was extracted per sample amounted to at least 5.5 micrograms. Unmatched junction bases numbered 9, after V lost 5 bases and J lost 4 bases. Germline V gene data show CDR1 as SEHNR and CDR2 as FQNEAQ (reference sequence). The CDR3 contains 15 residues. A second PCR of roughly 7 to 11 cycles used a sample-barcoded 5' primer and a J-beta primer mix. Sequencing of every sample gave 2.5 million or more CDR3-containing paired-end reads. One entry per CDR3 protein, called by TCRdb with MiXCR from the 5' RACE reads. The sample contains 1.5 million to 2 million distinct CDR3 sequences, under 30% of which appear only once.

The TCR comes from a woman in her 30s in good health. The V gene is TRBV7-9, the J gene TRBJ1-2; 8 bases align to TRBD1. Sequenced input: blood. CDR3 in amino acids: CASSARQGPSYGYTF. CDR3 coding DNA: TGTGCCAGCAGCGCGCGACAGGGGCCCTCCTATGGCTACACCTTC.